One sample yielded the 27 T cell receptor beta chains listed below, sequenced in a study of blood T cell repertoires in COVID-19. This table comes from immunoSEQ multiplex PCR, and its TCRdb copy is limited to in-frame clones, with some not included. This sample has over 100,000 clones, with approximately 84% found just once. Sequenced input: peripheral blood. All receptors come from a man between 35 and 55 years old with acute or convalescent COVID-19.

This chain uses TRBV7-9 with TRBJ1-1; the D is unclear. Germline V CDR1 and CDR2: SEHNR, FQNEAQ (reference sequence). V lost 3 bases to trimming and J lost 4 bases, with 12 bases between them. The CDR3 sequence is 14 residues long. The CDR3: CASSLAGLGTEAFF. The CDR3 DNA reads TGTGCCAGCAGCTTGGCGGGGTTAGGCACTGAAGCTTTCTTT.

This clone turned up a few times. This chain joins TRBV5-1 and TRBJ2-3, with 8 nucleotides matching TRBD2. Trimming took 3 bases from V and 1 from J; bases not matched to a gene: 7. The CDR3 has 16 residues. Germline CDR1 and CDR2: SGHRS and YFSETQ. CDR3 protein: CASSSSWRGGTDTQYF. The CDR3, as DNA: TGCGCCAGCAGCTCCTCCTGGCGGGGGGGCACAGATACGCAGTATTTT.

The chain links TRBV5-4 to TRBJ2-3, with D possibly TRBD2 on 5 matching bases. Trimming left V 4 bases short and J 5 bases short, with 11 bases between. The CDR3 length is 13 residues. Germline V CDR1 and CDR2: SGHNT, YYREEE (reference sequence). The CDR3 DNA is TGTGCCAGCAGCCCCCCGGAGGAAGATACGCAGTATTTT. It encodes CASSPPEEDTQYF.

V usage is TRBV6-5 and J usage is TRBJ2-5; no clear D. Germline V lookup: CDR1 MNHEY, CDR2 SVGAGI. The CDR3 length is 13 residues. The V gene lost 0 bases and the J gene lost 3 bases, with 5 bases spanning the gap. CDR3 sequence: CASSYSRKETQYF. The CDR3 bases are TGTGCCAGCAGTTACTCCAGGAAAGAGACCCAGTACTTC.

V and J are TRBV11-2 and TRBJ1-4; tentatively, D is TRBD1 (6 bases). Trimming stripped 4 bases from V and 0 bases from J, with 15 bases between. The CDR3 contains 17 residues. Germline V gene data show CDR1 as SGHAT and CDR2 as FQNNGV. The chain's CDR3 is CASSSHFRGTTNEKLFF. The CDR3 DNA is TGTGCCAGCAGCTCACACTTCAGGGGAACAACTAATGAAAAACTGTTTTTT.

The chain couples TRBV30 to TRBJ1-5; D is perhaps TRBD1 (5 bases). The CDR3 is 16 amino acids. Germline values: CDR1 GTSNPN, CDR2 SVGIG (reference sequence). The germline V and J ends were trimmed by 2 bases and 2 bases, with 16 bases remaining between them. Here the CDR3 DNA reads TGTGCCTGGAGTCCGACAGCCACCTGGGGCAATCAGCCCCAGCATTTT. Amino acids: CAWSPTATWGNQPQHF.

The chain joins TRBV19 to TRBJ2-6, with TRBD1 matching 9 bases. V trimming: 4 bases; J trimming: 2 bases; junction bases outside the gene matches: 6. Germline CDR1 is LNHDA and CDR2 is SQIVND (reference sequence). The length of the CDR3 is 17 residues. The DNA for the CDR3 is TGTGCCAGTAGTACCCAACGGACAGGGGCTGGGGCCAACGTCCTGACTTTC. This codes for CASSTQRTGAGANVLTF.

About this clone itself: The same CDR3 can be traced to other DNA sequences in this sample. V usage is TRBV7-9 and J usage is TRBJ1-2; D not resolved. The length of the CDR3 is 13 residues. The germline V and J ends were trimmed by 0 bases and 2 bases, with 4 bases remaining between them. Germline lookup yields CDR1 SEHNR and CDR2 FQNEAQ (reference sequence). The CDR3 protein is CASSLAANYGYTF. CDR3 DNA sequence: TGTGCCAGCAGCTTAGCAGCGAACTATGGCTACACCTTC.

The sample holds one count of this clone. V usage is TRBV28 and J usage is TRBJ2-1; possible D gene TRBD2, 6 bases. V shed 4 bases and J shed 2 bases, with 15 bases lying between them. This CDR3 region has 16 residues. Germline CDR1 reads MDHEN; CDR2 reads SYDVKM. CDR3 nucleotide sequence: TGTGCCAGCAGTTCAACCGGGACTGGGACCTACAATGAGCAGTTCTTC. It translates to CASSSTGTGTYNEQFF.

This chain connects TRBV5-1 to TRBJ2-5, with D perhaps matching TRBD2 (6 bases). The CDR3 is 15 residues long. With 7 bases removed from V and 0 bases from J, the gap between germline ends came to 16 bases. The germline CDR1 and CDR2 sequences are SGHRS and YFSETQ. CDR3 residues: CASRPRGSNQETQYF. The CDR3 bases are TGCGCCAGCCGCCCTCGGGGGAGCAACCAAGAGACCCAGTACTTC.

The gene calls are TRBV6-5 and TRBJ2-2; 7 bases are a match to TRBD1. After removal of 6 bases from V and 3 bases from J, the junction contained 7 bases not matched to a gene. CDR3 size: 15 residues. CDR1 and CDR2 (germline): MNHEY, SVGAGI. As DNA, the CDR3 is TGTGCCAGCAGACCGACAGGGCGTCACACCGGGGAGCTGTTTTTT. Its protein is CASRPTGRHTGELFF.

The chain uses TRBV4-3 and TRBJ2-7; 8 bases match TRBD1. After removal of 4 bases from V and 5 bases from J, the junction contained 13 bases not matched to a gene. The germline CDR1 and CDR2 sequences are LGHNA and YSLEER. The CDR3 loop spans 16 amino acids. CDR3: CASSPSPTGVGNEQYF. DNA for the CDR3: TGCGCCAGCAGCCCTAGTCCGACAGGGGTAGGTAACGAGCAGTACTTC.

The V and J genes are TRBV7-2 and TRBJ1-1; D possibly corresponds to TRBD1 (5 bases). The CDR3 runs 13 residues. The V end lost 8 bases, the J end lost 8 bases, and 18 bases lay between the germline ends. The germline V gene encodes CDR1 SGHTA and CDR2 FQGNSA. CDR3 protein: CASDGRDQGEAFF. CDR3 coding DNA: TGTGCCAGCGACGGGAGGGATCAGGGCGAAGCTTTCTTT.

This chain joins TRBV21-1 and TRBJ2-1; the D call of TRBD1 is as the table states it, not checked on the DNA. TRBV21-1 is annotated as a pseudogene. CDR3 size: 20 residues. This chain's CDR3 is CASSKPRDRSSTRSYNEQFF. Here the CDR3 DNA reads TGTGCCAGCAGCAAACCCCGGGACAGAAGTTCGACCCGCTCCTACAATGAGCAGTTCTTC.

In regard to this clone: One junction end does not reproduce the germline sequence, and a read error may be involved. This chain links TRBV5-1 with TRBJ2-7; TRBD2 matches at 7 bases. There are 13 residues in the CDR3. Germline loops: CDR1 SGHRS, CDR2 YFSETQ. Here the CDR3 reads CASSLSTTSEMNF. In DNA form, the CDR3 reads TGCGCCAGCAGCTTGTCTACAACTAGCGAGATGAACTTC.

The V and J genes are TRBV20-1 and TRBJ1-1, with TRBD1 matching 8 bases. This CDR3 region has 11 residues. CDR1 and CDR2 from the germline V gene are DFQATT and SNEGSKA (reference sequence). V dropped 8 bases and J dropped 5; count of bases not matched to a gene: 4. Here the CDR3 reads CSSGGWTEAFF. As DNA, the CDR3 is TGCAGTTCAGGGGGCTGGACTGAAGCTTTCTTT.

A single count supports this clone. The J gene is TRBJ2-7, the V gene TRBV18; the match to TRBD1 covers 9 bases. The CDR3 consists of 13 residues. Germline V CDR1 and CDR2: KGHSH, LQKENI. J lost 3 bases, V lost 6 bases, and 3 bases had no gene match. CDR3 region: CASSRQGGYEQYF. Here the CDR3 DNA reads TGTGCCAGCTCGCGACAGGGGGGCTACGAGCAGTACTTC.

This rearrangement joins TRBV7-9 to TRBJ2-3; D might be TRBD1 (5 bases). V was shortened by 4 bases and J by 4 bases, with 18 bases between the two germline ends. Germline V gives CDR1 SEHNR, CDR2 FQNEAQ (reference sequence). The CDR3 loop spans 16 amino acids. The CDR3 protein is CASSSLQGSRADTQYF. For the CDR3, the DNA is TGTGCCAGCAGCTCCCTCCAGGGCTCCCGGGCAGATACGCAGTATTTT.

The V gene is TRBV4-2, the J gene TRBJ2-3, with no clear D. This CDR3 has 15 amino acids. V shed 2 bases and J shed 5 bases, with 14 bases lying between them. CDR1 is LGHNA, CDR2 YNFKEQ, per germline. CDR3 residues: CASSQQRGFEDTQYF. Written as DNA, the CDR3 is TGTGCCAGCAGCCAACAGCGTGGGTTCGAAGATACGCAGTATTTT.

The CDR3 DNA reads as TGTGCCAGCAGTGATGGACTGTTCTACGAGCAGTACTTC. This encodes CASSDGLFYEQYF. This sequence joins TRBV27 and TRBJ2-7; tentative D call: TRBD2 (5 bases). The CDR3 covers 13 residues. Trimming stripped 5 bases from V and 3 bases from J, with 11 bases between. CDR1 and CDR2 from the germline V gene are MNHEY and SMNVEV (reference sequence).

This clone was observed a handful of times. The CDR3 sequence is CASSDGQPDEQYF. The CDR3 region has the DNA TGCGCCAGCAGCGACGGACAGCCGGACGAGCAGTACTTC. The chain joins TRBV5-1 to TRBJ2-7; maybe TRBD1 (6 bases). The V gene lost 4 bases and the J gene lost 5 bases, with 13 bases spanning the gap. The V gene's germline CDR1 is SGHRS and CDR2 YFSETQ. CDR3 length: 13 residues.

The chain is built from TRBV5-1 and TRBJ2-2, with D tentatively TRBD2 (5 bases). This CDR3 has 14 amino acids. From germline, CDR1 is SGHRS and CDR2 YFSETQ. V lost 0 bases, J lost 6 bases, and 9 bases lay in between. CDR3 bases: TGCGCCAGCAGCTTGGGGGCCGGGGCCGGGGAGCTGTTTTTT. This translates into CASSLGAGAGELFF.

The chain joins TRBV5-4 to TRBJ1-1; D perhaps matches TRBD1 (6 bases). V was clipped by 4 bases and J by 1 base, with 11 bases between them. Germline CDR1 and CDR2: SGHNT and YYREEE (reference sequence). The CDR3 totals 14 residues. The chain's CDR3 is CASSLKTGNTEAFF. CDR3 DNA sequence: TGTGCCAGCAGCCTGAAGACAGGGAACACTGAAGCTTTCTTT.

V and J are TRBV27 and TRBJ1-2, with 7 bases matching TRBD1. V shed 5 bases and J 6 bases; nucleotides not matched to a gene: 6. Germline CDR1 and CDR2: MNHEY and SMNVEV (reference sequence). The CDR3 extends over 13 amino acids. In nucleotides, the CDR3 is TGTGCCAGCAGTCCGCGAACAGGGGATGGCTACACCTTC. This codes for CASSPRTGDGYTF.

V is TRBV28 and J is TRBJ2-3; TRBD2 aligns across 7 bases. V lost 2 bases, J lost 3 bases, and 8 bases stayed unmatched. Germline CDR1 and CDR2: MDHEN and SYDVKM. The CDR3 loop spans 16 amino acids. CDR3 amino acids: CASSLGVAGATDTQYF. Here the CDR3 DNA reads TGTGCCAGCAGTTTAGGGGTAGCGGGTGCGACAGATACGCAGTATTTT.

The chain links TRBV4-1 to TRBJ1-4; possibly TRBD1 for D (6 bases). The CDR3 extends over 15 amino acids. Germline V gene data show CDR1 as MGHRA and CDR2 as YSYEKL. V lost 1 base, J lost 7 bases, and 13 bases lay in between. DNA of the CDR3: TGCGCCAGCAGCCAAGTAACAGGGATGACTGAAAAACTGTTTTTT. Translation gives CASSQVTGMTEKLFF.

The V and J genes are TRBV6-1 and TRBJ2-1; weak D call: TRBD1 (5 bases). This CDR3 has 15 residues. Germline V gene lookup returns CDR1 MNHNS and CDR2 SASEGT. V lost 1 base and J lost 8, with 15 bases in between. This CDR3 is CASSEGWGLTDEQFF. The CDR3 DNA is TGTGCCAGCAGTGAAGGGTGGGGCCTTACGGATGAGCAGTTCTTC.